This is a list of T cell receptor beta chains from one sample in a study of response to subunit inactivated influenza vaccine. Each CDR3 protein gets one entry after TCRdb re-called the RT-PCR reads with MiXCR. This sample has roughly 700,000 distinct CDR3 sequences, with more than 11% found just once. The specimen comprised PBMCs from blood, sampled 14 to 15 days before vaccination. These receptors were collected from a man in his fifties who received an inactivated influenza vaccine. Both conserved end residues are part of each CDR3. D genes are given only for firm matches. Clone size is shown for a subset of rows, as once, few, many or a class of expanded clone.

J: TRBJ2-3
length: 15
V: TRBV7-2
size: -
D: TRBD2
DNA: TGTGCCAGTAAAATAGCGGGAGGTTTCACAGATACGCAGTATTTT
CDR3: CASKIAGGFTDTQYF

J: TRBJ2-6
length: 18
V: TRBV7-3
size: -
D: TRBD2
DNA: TGTGCCAGCAGCCCAGGACTAGCGGGAGTTGGAGGGGCCAACGTCCTGACTTTC
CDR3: CASSPGLAGVGGANVLTF

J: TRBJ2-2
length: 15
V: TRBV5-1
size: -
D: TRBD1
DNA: TGCGCCAGCAGCGAGACAGGGGGCACCACCGGGGAGCTGTTTTTT
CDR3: CASSETGGTTGELFF

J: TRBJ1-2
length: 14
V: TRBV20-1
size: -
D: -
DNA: TGCAGTGCTAGAGAGGGAATAGCTAACTATGGCTACACCTTC
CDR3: CSAREGIANYGYTF

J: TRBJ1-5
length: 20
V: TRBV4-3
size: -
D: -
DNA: TGCGCCAGCAGCCAAGATTTAGGAACAGGAGGATTTTATAGCAATCAGCCCCAGCATTTT
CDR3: CASSQDLGTGGFYSNQPQHF

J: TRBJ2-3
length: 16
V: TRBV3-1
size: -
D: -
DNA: TGTGCCAGCAGCCAAGACTCCTCAGTCAGAGGCTATACGCAGTATTTT
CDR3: CASSQDSSVRGYTQYF

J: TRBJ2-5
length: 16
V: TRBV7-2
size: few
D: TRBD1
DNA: TGTGCCAGCAGCTTAGCGACAGGGCTAGGATCAGAGACCCAGTACTTC
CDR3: CASSLATGLGSETQYF

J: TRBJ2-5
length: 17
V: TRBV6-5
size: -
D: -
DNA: TGTGCCAGCAGTTACCCCGTTTCGGTGGATTTCCAAGAGACCCAGTACTTC
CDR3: CASSYPVSVDFQETQYF

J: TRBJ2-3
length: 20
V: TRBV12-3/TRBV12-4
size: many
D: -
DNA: TGTGCCAGCAGTCCCCGAAGACGGTTCGTTCAAGGAAGGAGCACAGATACGCAGTATTTT
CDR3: CASSPRRRFVQGRSTDTQYF

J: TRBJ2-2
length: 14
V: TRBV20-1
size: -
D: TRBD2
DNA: TGCAGTGCTATGACGACTAGCGGCACCGGGGAGCTGTTTTTT
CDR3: CSAMTTSGTGELFF

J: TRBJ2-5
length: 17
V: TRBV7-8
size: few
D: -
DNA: TGTGCCAGCAGCCCGCGGGCGGTCTCGTTGGTTAAGGAGACCCAGTACTTC
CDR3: CASSPRAVSLVKETQYF

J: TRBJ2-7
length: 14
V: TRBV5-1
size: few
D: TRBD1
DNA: TGCGCCAGCAGCTGGACAGGGGGCGGCGACGAGCAGTACTTC
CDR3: CASSWTGGGDEQYF

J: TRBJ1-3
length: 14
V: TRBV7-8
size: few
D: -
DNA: TGTGCCAGCAGCTTAGATTTGGGGGGAAACACCATATATTTT
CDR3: CASSLDLGGNTIYF

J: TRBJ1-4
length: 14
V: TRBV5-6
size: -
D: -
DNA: TGTGCCAGCAGCCACGGGACGGATAATGAAAAACCGTTTTTT
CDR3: CASSHGTDNEKPFF

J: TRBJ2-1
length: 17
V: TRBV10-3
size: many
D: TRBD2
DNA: TGTGCCATCAGCCAGGGACTAGCGGGGGGAACCAACAATGAGCAGTTCTTC
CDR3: CAISQGLAGGTNNEQFF

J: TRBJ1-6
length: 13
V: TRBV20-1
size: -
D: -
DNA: TGCAGTGCCGCGGGCCAGAATAATTCACCCCTCCACTTT
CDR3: CSAAGQNNSPLHF

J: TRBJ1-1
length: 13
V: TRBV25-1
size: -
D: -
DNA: TGTGCCAGCGCGTGGGGGCAGGGCACTGAAGCTTTCTTT
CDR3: CASAWGQGTEAFF

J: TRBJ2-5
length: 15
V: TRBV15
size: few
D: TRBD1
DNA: TGTGCCACCAGCAGCTCAAGGGGACAGCAAGAGACCCAGTACTTC
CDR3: CATSSSRGQQETQYF

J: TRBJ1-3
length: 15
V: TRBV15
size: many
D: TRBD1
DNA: TGTGCCACCAGCACAGACAGGGGCTCTGGAAACACCATATATTTT
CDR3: CATSTDRGSGNTIYF

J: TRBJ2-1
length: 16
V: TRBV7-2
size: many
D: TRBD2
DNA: TGTGCCAGCAGCACCGATAGACTAGCGTCCTACAATGAGCAGTTCTTC
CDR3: CASSTDRLASYNEQFF